This entry lists 31 T cell receptor beta chains sequenced from one sample in a study of T cells in localized non-small cell lung cancer. This table comes from immunoSEQ multiplex PCR, and its TCRdb copy is limited to in-frame clones, with some not included. Found here are 60,000 to 75,000 clones, roughly 79% of them singletons; the top ten hold 4.7%. Here the sequenced sample was PBMCs, taken before any cancer treatment. The source is a man aged 35 to 69 with stage II lung adenocarcinoma.

The chain couples TRBV4-1 to TRBJ1-4, with D possibly TRBD1 on 5 matching bases. The CDR3 consists of 15 residues. Germline lookup yields CDR1 MGHRA and CDR2 YSYEKL. Trimming removed 4 bases from V and 0 bases from J, with 9 bases in between. The CDR3 reads CASSLGHTTNEKLFF. The CDR3 nucleotides read TGCGCCAGCAGCCTTGGACATACAACTAATGAAAAACTGTTTTTT.

The chain carries TRBV21-1 and TRBJ2-7; the table's TRBD1 call for D was not verified on the DNA. TRBV21-1 is a pseudogene. This CDR3 is built from 13 residues. The DNA of the CDR3 is TGTGCCAGCAGCACTGGCAGCTCCTACGAGCAGTACTTC. It encodes CASSTGSSYEQYF.

The chain joins TRBV6-1 to TRBJ2-1; the D call may be TRBD1 or TRBD2 (6 bases each). Trimming took off 6 bases at V and 2 bases at J, with 14 bases between the two ends. The CDR3 spans 15 residues. The germline V gene has CDR1 MNHNS and CDR2 SASEGT. The CDR3 loop reads CASRTGGIAYNEQFF. The CDR3 DNA is TGTGCCAGCAGGACCGGGGGCATAGCCTACAATGAGCAGTTCTTC.

In this sample, this clone turned up a few times. The rearrangement links TRBV7-2 to TRBJ1-4; D gene uncertain. CDR1 and CDR2 (germline): SGHTA, FQGNSA. The CDR3 is 11 amino acids. V lost 4 bases and J lost 10, with 7 bases in between. CDR3 in DNA: TGTGCCAGCAGCTCAAATCGAAAACTGTTTTTT. It codes for CASSSNRKLFF.

The chain recombines TRBV6-5 with TRBJ2-1; 13 bases fit TRBD2. Per the germline V gene, CDR1 is MNHEY and CDR2 is SVGAGI. CDR3 length: 15 amino acids. The trim removed 6 bases at V and 5 bases at J, leaving 4 bases unmatched. This chain's CDR3 is CASSRTSGSNNEQFF. DNA of the CDR3: TGTGCCAGCAGCCGGACTAGCGGGAGCAACAATGAGCAGTTCTTC.

V gene TRBV7-8 combines with J gene TRBJ2-1; D possibly corresponds to TRBD2 (8 bases). This CDR3 is 16 amino acids long. CDR1 and CDR2 from the germline V gene are SGHVS and FQNEAQ. The germline V and J ends were trimmed by 5 bases and 9 bases, with 23 bases remaining between them. The CDR3 DNA sequence: TGTGCCAGCAGCGCAGGGGGTGCGGGAGGACGAGGTGAGCAGTTCTTC. It yields the protein CASSAGGAGGRGEQFF.

This clone was found a few times. The sample has other DNA sequences that encode this CDR3 too. The V and J genes are TRBV11-2 and TRBJ2-3; D is uncertain. The germline CDR1 and CDR2 sequences are SGHAT and FQNNGV. This CDR3 is 12 amino acids long. V was cut by 4 bases and J by 0 bases, with 2 bases left in between. The DNA for the CDR3 is TGTGCCAGCAGCTCTAGCACAGATACGCAGTATTTT. Translation gives CASSSSTDTQYF.

The chain recombines TRBV5-6 with TRBJ1-5, with D perhaps matching TRBD1 (6 bases). V was pared by 0 bases and J by 2 bases, with 12 bases between. The germline gives CDR1 SGHDT, CDR2 YYEEEE. This CDR3 region has 16 residues. In nucleotides, the CDR3 is TGTGCCAGCAGCTTGGCAGGGGATTTCGGCAATCAGCCCCAGCATTTT. Translating it yields CASSLAGDFGNQPQHF.

The CDR3 here is CASSPRDSSGNTIYF. The CDR3 nucleotides read TGTGCCAGCAGCCCTCGGGACAGCTCTGGAAACACCATATATTTT. The chain couples TRBV7-6 to TRBJ1-3; 7 positions match TRBD1. Germline assignment: CDR1 SGHVS and CDR2 FNYEAQ. V shed 5 bases and J 0 bases; nucleotides not matched to a gene: 4. CDR3 length: 15 amino acids.

The gene calls are TRBV2 and TRBJ1-1, with D unclear. This CDR3 has 13 residues. With 0 bases removed from V and 11 bases from J, the gap between germline ends came to 13 bases. The V gene's germline CDR1 is SNHLY and CDR2 FYNNEI. The CDR3 bases are TGTGCCAGCAGTGAAGCGACACCCCAGAGGGCTTTCTTT. Protein sequence: CASSEATPQRAFF. The full variable domain, in which reference TRBV2 and TRBJ1-1 provide the parts outside the CDR3, is EPEVTQTPSHQVTQMGQEVILRCVPISNHLYFYWYRQILGQKVEFLVSFYNNEISEKSEIFDDQFSVERPDGSNFTLKIRSTKLEDSAMYFCASSEATPQRAFFGQGTRLTVV.

The chain couples TRBV18 to TRBJ2-1; D call uncertain. This CDR3 has 16 residues. Trimming took off 0 bases at V and 0 bases at J, with 9 bases between the two ends. From germline, CDR1 is KGHSH and CDR2 LQKENI. The CDR3 DNA is TGTGCCAGCTCACCACCGGAACTTAGCTCCTACAATGAGCAGTTCTTC. Translating gives CASSPPELSSYNEQFF.

The chain has TRBV10-3 and TRBJ1-4, with 7 nucleotides matching TRBD1. Germline CDR1 ENHRY, CDR2 SYGVKD. This CDR3 region has 13 residues. V lost 8 bases, J lost 2 bases, and 2 bases stayed unmatched. For the CDR3, the DNA is TGTGCCATCGGGACAGAGACTAATGAAAAACTGTTTTTT. Translating it yields CAIGTETNEKLFF.

This chain uses TRBV9 with TRBJ2-2; D might be TRBD2 (6 bases). The ends were cut back, 2 bases at V and 5 bases at J, with 13 bases in the middle. This CDR3 spans 15 amino acids. From germline, CDR1 is SGDLS and CDR2 YYNGEE. The chain's CDR3 is CASSVGDFVTGELFF. The CDR3 DNA sequence: TGTGCCAGCAGCGTTGGGGACTTCGTGACCGGGGAGCTGTTTTTT. Full variable domain (remainder filled in from reference TRBV9 and TRBJ2-2): DSGVTQTPKHLITATGQRVTLRCSPRSGDLSVYWYQQSLDQGLQFLIQYYNGEERAKGNILERFSAQQFPDLHSELNLSSLELGDSALYFCASSVGDFVTGELFFGEGSRLTVL.

As regards this clone: One end of the junction does not line up with germline, which may come from a read error. This chain connects TRBV2 to TRBJ2-1, with 14 bases aligning to TRBD2. The CDR3 runs 16 residues. CDR1 is SNHLY, CDR2 FYNNEI, per germline. The CDR3 region has the DNA TGTGCCAGCAGGGAAGGACTAGCGGGAGGTGGAGATGAGCAGTTCTTC. It specifies CASREGLAGGGDEQFF.

The V call is TRBV5-1, the J call TRBJ1-1, with TRBD1 as a possible D gene (5 bases). Germline values: CDR1 SGHRS, CDR2 YFSETQ. V lost 3 bases and J 1 base, leaving 13 bases between the germline ends. This CDR3 has 15 residues. The CDR3 DNA reads TGCGCCAGCAGCTCCGCCACGAGGGGGAACACTGAAGCTTTCTTT. Amino acid sequence: CASSSATRGNTEAFF. The entire variable domain, with the rest obtained from reference TRBV5-1 and TRBJ1-1, is as follows: KAGVTQTPRYLIKTRGQQVTLSCSPISGHRSVSWYQQTPGQGLQFLFEYFSETQRNKGNFPGRFSGRQFSNSRSEMNVSTLELGDSALYLCASSSATRGNTEAFFGQGTRLTVV.

The gene calls are TRBV5-1 and TRBJ1-2; D is unresolved. Trimming took 2 bases from V and 0 from J, leaving 17 bases between them. The CDR3 length is 17 residues. Looked up from germline, CDR1 is SGHRS and CDR2 is YFSETQ. The CDR3 DNA follows: TGCGCCAGCAGCTTTGGGTTTCGGGTTCGGGCTAACTATGGCTACACCTTC. Encoded protein: CASSFGFRVRANYGYTF.

The CDR3 protein is CASSRTSGRSQETQYF. The CDR3 DNA follows: TGTGCCAGCAGCCGGACTAGCGGGAGGTCTCAAGAGACCCAGTACTTC. This rearrangement joins TRBV5-4 to TRBJ2-5; TRBD2 agrees at 14 bases. The CDR3 is 16 amino acids. J gave up 2 bases and V 4 bases, and 4 bases lay outside the gene matches. Germline CDR1 reads SGHNT; CDR2 reads YYREEE (reference sequence).

The count of this clone is one. V and J are TRBV13 and TRBJ1-3; a weak D match, TRBD1 (6 bases). V lost 4 bases, J lost 0 bases, and 16 bases lay in between. Germline V lookup: CDR1 PRHDT, CDR2 FYEKMQ (reference sequence). This CDR3 has 17 amino acids. CDR3 residues: CASSSVSGANSGNTIYF. Written as DNA, the CDR3 is TGTGCCAGCAGCTCGGTATCAGGGGCAAACTCTGGAAACACCATATATTTT.

This clone has a handful of counts. The CDR3 DNA is TGTGCCAGCAGCTTAGTACAGGGGAATGGCTACACCTTC. Translating it yields CASSLVQGNGYTF. This chain joins TRBV11-1 and TRBJ1-2; 7 positions match TRBD1. Germline CDR1 and CDR2: SGHAT and FQDESV (reference sequence). CDR3 size: 13 residues. V lost 1 base and J lost 6; bases outside the gene matches: 2.

This clone was counted between two and nine times. This chain connects TRBV9 to TRBJ1-1; D remains ambiguous. The germline V gene has CDR1 SGDLS and CDR2 YYNGEE. This CDR3 comprises 14 residues. The V and J ends lost 4 bases and 5 bases respectively, with 15 bases between them. Here the CDR3 reads CASSPSRRTTEAFF. CDR3 nucleotide sequence: TGTGCCAGCAGCCCTTCCAGACGAACGACTGAAGCTTTCTTT.

V usage is TRBV14 and J usage is TRBJ1-3; D perhaps matches TRBD1 (6 bases). The CDR3 is 16 residues long. The ends were cut back, 0 bases at V and 3 bases at J, with 12 bases in the middle. CDR1 and CDR2 (germline): SGHDN, FVKESK. CDR3 DNA: TGTGCCAGCAGCCAAGATGGTGGGACAATTGGAAACACCATATATTTT. Translated: CASSQDGGTIGNTIYF.

This clone occurred once. The chain has TRBV18 and TRBJ1-2; 7 bases fit TRBD1. The CDR3 spans 16 residues. Looked up from germline, CDR1 is KGHSH and CDR2 is LQKENI. V lost 5 bases, J lost 3 bases, and 12 bases stayed unmatched. CDR3 coding DNA: TGTGCCAGCTCAGCCGGGACAGTCCCTTACCACTATGGCTACACCTTC. Protein product: CASSAGTVPYHYGYTF. The variable domain in full, completed from reference TRBV18 and TRBJ1-2, reads NAGVMQNPRHLVRRRGQEARLRCSPMKGHSHVYWYRQLPEEGLKFMVYLQKENIIDESGMPKERFSAEFPKEGPSILRIQQVVRGDSAAYFCASSAGTVPYHYGYTFGSGTRLTVV.

V is TRBV5-5 and J is TRBJ2-3; no clear D. V was shortened by 2 bases and J by 0 bases, with 10 bases between the two germline ends. The CDR3 runs 15 residues. The germline CDR1 and CDR2 sequences are SGHKS and YYEKEE (reference sequence). CDR3 loop: CASSLREASTDTQYF. In nucleotides, the CDR3 is TGTGCCAGCAGCTTACGAGAGGCGAGCACAGATACGCAGTATTTT. Supplemented by reference TRBV5-5 and TRBJ2-3, the full variable domain reads DAGVTQSPTHLIKTRGQQVTLRCSPISGHKSVSWYQQVLGQGPQFIFQYYEKEERGRGNFPDRFSARQFPNYSSELNVNALLLGDSALYLCASSLREASTDTQYFGPGTRLTVL.

This clone appeared a few times. The CDR3 DNA follows: TGTGCCATCAGTGAGACTAGCACTGAAGCTTTCTTT. Translated: CAISETSTEAFF. J is TRBJ1-1 and V is TRBV10-3; no clear D gene. This CDR3 is 12 amino acids long. Deletions cut 2 bases from V and 4 bases from J, with 5 bases between. Germline V CDR1 and CDR2: ENHRY, SYGVKD.

This chain uses TRBV19 with TRBJ1-4; D remains ambiguous. The CDR3 has 11 amino acids. V was clipped by 7 bases and J by 8 bases, with 8 bases between them. Germline V CDR1 and CDR2: LNHDA, SQIVND (reference sequence). CDR3 in amino acids: CASIGEEKLFF. CDR3 nucleotides: TGTGCCAGTATCGGTGAGGAAAAACTGTTTTTT.

The J gene is TRBJ2-1, the V gene TRBV4-3; D may be TRBD1 (5 bases). V lost 4 bases and J lost 4, with 14 bases in between. The CDR3 covers 15 residues. The V gene's germline CDR1 is LGHNA and CDR2 YSLEER. The CDR3 DNA sequence: TGCGCCAGCAGCCCTTGGATAGGGGCTTACAATGAGCAGTTCTTC. This gives the protein CASSPWIGAYNEQFF.

The chain joins TRBV13 to TRBJ2-7; maybe TRBD2 (6 bases). Germline CDR1 is PRHDT and CDR2 is FYEKMQ (reference sequence). Trimming stripped 3 bases from V and 1 base from J, with 13 bases between. The CDR3 has 15 residues. The CDR3 spells CASSFLAANSYEQYF. CDR3 in DNA: TGTGCCAGCAGCTTTTTAGCGGCAAATTCCTACGAGCAGTACTTC. Full variable domain (missing parts from reference TRBV13 and TRBJ2-7): AAGVIQSPRHLIKEKRETATLKCYPIPRHDTVYWYQQGPGQDPQFLISFYEKMQSDKGSIPDRFSAQQFSDYHSELNMSSLELGDSALYFCASSFLAANSYEQYFGPGTRLTVT.

This sequence joins TRBV5-4 and TRBJ1-4, with D unclear. Germline V gene data show CDR1 as SGHNT and CDR2 as YYREEE (reference sequence). Deletions cut 1 base from V and 6 bases from J, with 10 bases between. CDR3 size: 14 residues. Here the CDR3 DNA reads TGTGCCAGCAGCTTGAGTTACGGTGATGAAAAACTGTTTTTT. This encodes CASSLSYGDEKLFF. Supplemented by reference TRBV5-4 and TRBJ1-4, the full variable domain reads ETGVTQSPTHLIKTRGQQVTLRCSSQSGHNTVSWYQQALGQGPQFIFQYYREEENGRGNFPPRFSGLQFPNYSSELNVNALELDDSALYLCASSLSYGDEKLFFGSGTQLSVL.

The chain combines TRBV5-1 with TRBJ2-3; D is undetermined. The V gene lost 2 bases and the J gene lost 5 bases, with 3 bases spanning the gap. CDR3 length equals 11 residues. Germline V lookup: CDR1 SGHRS, CDR2 YFSETQ. CDR3 nucleotides: TGCGCCAGCAGCTTTGGAGATACGCAGTATTTT. It yields the protein CASSFGDTQYF.

This clone was counted a single time. The chain has TRBV5-4 and TRBJ2-7; 7 positions match TRBD1. The CDR3 is 15 residues long. The germline V gene has CDR1 SGHNT and CDR2 YYREEE (reference sequence). Trimming removed 0 bases from V and 1 base from J; junction bases left unmatched: 4. CDR3 residues: CASSLAGTVSYEQYF. DNA of the CDR3: TGTGCCAGCAGCTTGGCCGGGACAGTTTCCTACGAGCAGTACTTC. Full variable domain (rest looked up from reference TRBV5-4 and TRBJ2-7): ETGVTQSPTHLIKTRGQQVTLRCSSQSGHNTVSWYQQALGQGPQFIFQYYREEENGRGNFPPRFSGLQFPNYSSELNVNALELDDSALYLCASSLAGTVSYEQYFGPGTRLTVT.

The chain has TRBV7-2 and TRBJ2-7; TRBD1 or TRBD2 may be the D gene (7 bases each). CDR1 and CDR2 from the germline V gene are SGHTA and FQGNSA. This CDR3 comprises 14 residues. Trimming shortened V by 6 bases and J by 3 bases, and 15 bases separated the two germline ends. CDR3 coding DNA: TGTGCCAGCAGGGTCGGCAGGGGGGGCTACGAGCAGTACTTC. It specifies CASRVGRGGYEQYF.